These T cell receptor beta chains were read from a single sample in a study of CD8+CD57+ T cells in acquired aplastic anemia. TCRdb reanalysed the reads using MiXCR and keeps one entry per CDR3 protein. Found here are 150,000 to 200,000 distinct CDR3 sequences, around half of them singletons; the top ten hold 1.1%. Sequences were obtained from sorted CD4+, CD8+, or CD8+CD57+ T cells (not recorded which) from PBMCs. All receptors come from a human donor with aplastic anemia. CDR3s include the opening cysteine and the closing phenylalanine or tryptophan. Each record gives: J gene, clone size, V gene, D gene, CDR3 DNA, CDR3 protein. A D gene is named only where the DNA matches it firmly. Only some rows state a clone size, as once, few, many or a class for expanded clones.

TRBJ2-3	once	TRBV10-3	.	TGTGCCATCAGTCGGGACTTCACAGATACGCAGTATTTT	CAISRDFTDTQYF
TRBJ2-7	.	TRBV7-9	TRBD1	TGTGCCAGCAACCAACAGGGGAACCACGAGCAGTACTTC	CASNQQGNHEQYF
TRBJ2-3	few	TRBV25-1	.	TGTGCCAGCAGTGAATACTCCACCTTCACAGATACGCAGTATTTT	CASSEYSTFTDTQYF
TRBJ2-3	.	TRBV24-1	.	TGTGCCACCAGTGATCCCCGCGGGGCAGATACGCAGTATTTT	CATSDPRGADTQYF
TRBJ1-3	.	TRBV2	.	TGTGCCAGCAGTGGCAGGGCTGGAAACACCATATATTTT	CASSGRAGNTIYF
TRBJ2-5	many	TRBV5-6	TRBD2	TGTGCCAGCAGCCCGACTAGCGGGGGTGCGGGGACCCAGTACTTC	CASSPTSGGAGTQYF
TRBJ1-1	few	TRBV20-1	TRBD1	TGCAGTGCTAGCAGGACAGGGGGCAATGAAGCTTTCTTT	CSASRTGGNEAFF
TRBJ2-5	many	TRBV7-2	.	TGTGCCAGCAGCTTAATGCCTCAAGAGACCCAGTACTTC	CASSLMPQETQYF
TRBJ2-1	once	TRBV20-1	.	TGCAGTGTCCCACAGGATTGGCCCTACAATGAGCAGTTCTTC	CSVPQDWPYNEQFF
TRBJ2-7	.	TRBV5-6	TRBD1	TGTGCCAGCAGCTTTAGGGGACAGTCCTACGAGCAGTACTTC	CASSFRGQSYEQYF
TRBJ1-1	few	TRBV15	.	TGTGCCACCAGCAGAGAGTCGAACACTGAAGCTTTCTTT	CATSRESNTEAFF
TRBJ2-1	few	TRBV9	.	TGTGCCAGCAGCTCCCATGGGGGGGGCCGGGACAATGAGCAGTTCTTC	CASSSHGGGRDNEQFF
TRBJ2-6	many	TRBV12-3/TRBV12-4	.	TGTGCCAGCAGTTTTTTCAAGGGGACCTCTGGGGCCAACGTCCTGACTTTC	CASSFFKGTSGANVLTF
TRBJ2-2	once	TRBV20-1	TRBD2	TGCAGTGCGCCTAAGACTAGCGGGAGAGGGGTAGGAGGCGGGGAGCTGTTTTTT	CSAPKTSGRGVGGGELFF
TRBJ2-5	once	TRBV24-1	.	TGTGCCACCAGTGATTTGACAGAGACCCAGTACTTC	CATSDLTETQYF
TRBJ2-7	.	TRBV6-5	.	TGTGCCAGCAGTTACTCTTGGGTCTACGAGCAGTACTTC	CASSYSWVYEQYF
TRBJ2-7	few	TRBV6-2/TRBV6-3	.	TGTGCCAGCAGTTACTCGGCGAGCTCCTACGAGCAGTACTTC	CASSYSASSYEQYF
TRBJ2-3	.	TRBV11-1	.	TGTGCCAGCAGCATAGCGCAGGGGGGCCACACAGATACGCAGTATTTT	CASSIAQGGHTDTQYF
TRBJ1-5	few	TRBV4-1	.	TGCGCCAGCAGCCAAGAACAGGGAAGCAATCAGCCCCAGCATTTT	CASSQEQGSNQPQHF
TRBJ2-7	few	TRBV24-1	.	TGTGCCACCAGTGATAGGGGGGAACGACCCTACGAGCAGTACTTC	CATSDRGERPYEQYF
TRBJ2-3	.	TRBV24-1	TRBD2	TGTGCCACCAGTGGCGGGAGGGGTGATGACACAGATACGCAGTATTTT	CATSGGRGDDTDTQYF
TRBJ2-7	many	TRBV6-2/TRBV6-3	.	TGTGCCAGCAGTTACTCAGGATTTGGCTCCTACGAGCAGTACTTC	CASSYSGFGSYEQYF
TRBJ1-5	many	TRBV12-3/TRBV12-4	.	TGTGCCAGCAGTTTAGCGGACATAACCGGGTCCTTCGTAGGATGGCCCCAGCATTTT	CASSLADITGSFVGWPQHF